The 8 T cell receptor beta chains below were found in one sample sequenced in a study of cytomegalovirus exposure and HLA in healthy donors. This PCR relied on a set of 60 Vbeta primers and 13 Jbeta primers. The assay was immunoSEQ multiplex PCR, and TCRdb's table has in-frame clones only and misses some. The sample carries more than 95,000 clones, approximately 82% recorded once. Input material: PBMCs. The receptors here all came from a man aged 18 to 30 in good health and CMV-seropositive.

The chain carries TRBV4-1 and TRBJ1-1; D possibly corresponds to TRBD1 (5 bases). The V end was cut by 4 bases, the J end by 0 bases, with 12 bases between. The germline V gene has CDR1 MGHRA and CDR2 YSYEKL. The CDR3 loop spans 15 amino acids. In DNA form, the CDR3 reads TGCGCCAGCAGCCGCGCCCAGGGTTTGAACACTGAAGCTTTCTTT. It yields the protein CASSRAQGLNTEAFF.

The rearrangement joins TRBV28 to TRBJ2-1; the D is unclear. The ends were cut back, 6 bases at V and 4 bases at J, with 22 bases in the middle. Germline V gene lookup returns CDR1 MDHEN and CDR2 SYDVKM. This CDR3 has 17 amino acids. CDR3 sequence: CASSPTLGGRGYNEQFF. DNA of the CDR3: TGTGCCAGCAGCCCTACACTGGGTGGTCGAGGTTACAATGAGCAGTTCTTC. The full variable domain, its missing parts supplied by reference TRBV28 and TRBJ2-1, is DVKVTQSSRYLVKRTGEKVFLECVQDMDHENMFWYRQDPGLGLRLIYFSYDVKMKEKGDIPEGYSVSREKKERFSLILESASTNQTSMYLCASSPTLGGRGYNEQFFGPGTRLTVL.

The V and J genes are TRBV7-9 and TRBJ1-2; D may be TRBD1 (5 bases). The CDR3 is 13 amino acids. V was cut by 3 bases and J by 3 bases, with 8 bases left in between. The germline V gene has CDR1 SEHNR and CDR2 FQNEAQ (reference sequence). CDR3 in DNA: TGTGCCAGCAGCTTTTTAGGGGACTATGGCTACACCTTC. The encoded protein is CASSFLGDYGYTF.

This chain joins TRBV15 and TRBJ2-2; no firm D call. The germline CDR1 and CDR2 sequences are LNHNV and YYDKDF (reference sequence). There are 12 residues in the CDR3. The V and J ends lost 3 bases and 6 bases respectively, with 5 bases between them. CDR3: CATSSAAGELFF. CDR3 sequence (DNA): TGTGCCACCAGCAGTGCGGCCGGGGAGCTGTTTTTT.

The chain links TRBV7-6 to TRBJ1-2; 8 nucleotides line up with TRBD1. The germline gives CDR1 SGHVS, CDR2 FNYEAQ. This CDR3 comprises 14 residues. Trimming at V came to 5 bases and at J to 3 bases, leaving 5 bases not matched to a gene. The CDR3 DNA reads as TGTGCCAGCAGCCCTACAGGGGGGGACTATGGCTACACCTTC. Its translation: CASSPTGGDYGYTF.

The V and J genes are TRBV19 and TRBJ1-6; 9 positions match TRBD1. Looked up from germline, CDR1 is LNHDA and CDR2 is SQIVND (reference sequence). Trimming cost V 6 bases and J 7 bases; bases outside gene matches: 1. The CDR3 sequence is 13 residues long. In DNA form, the CDR3 reads TGTGCCAGTAGCGGACAGGGGAATTCACCCCTCCACTTT. Its translation: CASSGQGNSPLHF.

The chain couples TRBV29-1 to TRBJ1-2, with TRBD1 matching over 8 bases. Germline V lookup: CDR1 SQVTM, CDR2 ANQGSEA. V lost 3 bases and J lost 6; bases outside the gene matches: 6. The CDR3 has 13 residues. The CDR3 DNA sequence: TGCAGCGTTGATTGGCAGGGGGCGAATGGCTACACCTTC. It is translated as CSVDWQGANGYTF. Full variable domain (missing parts from reference TRBV29-1 and TRBJ1-2): SAVISQKPSRDICQRGTSLTIQCQVDSQVTMMFWYRQQPGQSLTLIATANQGSEATYESGFVIDKFPISRPNLTFSTLTVSNMSPEDSSIYLCSVDWQGANGYTFGSGTRLTVV.

The chain has TRBV7-2 and TRBJ2-2; possibly TRBD2 for D (6 bases). Germline lookup yields CDR1 SGHTA and CDR2 FQGNSA. The CDR3 is made up of 14 amino acids. The V end was cut by 3 bases, the J end by 7 bases, with 12 bases between. CDR3 bases: TGTGCCAGCAGCTTCCTGGGAGGTAGCGGGGAGCTGTTTTTT. Its translation is CASSFLGGSGELFF.